Sequencing of this T cell receptor beta chain was carried out in a study of blood T cell repertoires in COVID-19. Study context: Donors in the United States, Italy and Spain gave samples during acute or convalescent COVID-19.

Seattle researchers signed up patients amid active infection and tracked them longitudinally. This CDR3 region has 12 residues. Germline V CDR1 and CDR2: SGHRS, YFSETQ. V shed 1 base and J shed 4 bases, with 6 bases lying between them. Data came from immunoSEQ multiplex PCR; TCRdb stores just in-frame clones and leaves some out. The data contain tens of thousands of clones, 84% of them seen just once; the ten biggest clones take up about an eighth. Sequencing was performed on peripheral blood. The chain employs TRBV5-1 and TRBJ2-7; the D is unclear. This receptor was obtained from a man aged 45-65 years with COVID-19, enrolled during active disease. CDR3 in DNA: TGCGCCAGCAGCTTGCCGGGTTACGAGCAGTACTTC. Translated, it gives CASSLPGYEQYF.